The rows below give T cell receptor beta chains drawn from one sample of a study of T cells after yellow fever vaccination. TCRdb reanalysed the 5' RACE reads using MiXCR and keeps one entry per CDR3 protein. The table lists under 300,000 distinct CDR3 sequences, less than 9% of them singletons. The sample consisted of CD4+ T cells sorted from PBMCs, taken 15 days after the yellow fever booster vaccination. The receptors here all came from a man under 40 who received the YFV17D yellow fever vaccine. CDR3s include the opening cysteine and the closing phenylalanine or tryptophan. The D gene is left open where the match is weak. The size entry is marked missing in some rows and otherwise reads once, few, many or a size class.

d_gene	v_gene	len	j_gene	abundance	CDR3aa
NA	TRBV7-2	13	TRBJ2-2	NA	CASSLKQGRELFF
NA	TRBV7-2	15	TRBJ2-5	few	CASSLEVARLRTQYF
NA	TRBV7-2	16	TRBJ2-2	few	CASSWPGRELTGELFF
NA	TRBV7-2	12	TRBJ2-1	NA	CASSGSYNEQFF
TRBD2	TRBV12-3/TRBV12-4	16	TRBJ2-2	few	CASSPSTSLRTGELFF
TRBD2	TRBV29-1	16	TRBJ2-1	few	CSVEDRSGANYNEQFF
TRBD1	TRBV3-1	16	TRBJ1-1	NA	CASSLSRGTGNTEAFF
NA	TRBV11-2	13	TRBJ2-4	few	CASNKMGENIQYF
TRBD2	TRBV5-1	16	TRBJ2-3	few	CASSLAVGLETDTQYF
NA	TRBV7-6	13	TRBJ2-1	many	CASSLVSGDEQFF
NA	TRBV5-1	14	TRBJ1-2	NA	CASSPQRDNYGYTF
NA	TRBV6-1	16	TRBJ1-4	NA	CASKDRLGATNEKLFF
NA	TRBV7-9	13	TRBJ1-2	NA	CASSLRQAGGYTF
TRBD2	TRBV24-1	15	TRBJ2-1	few	CATSDTGTNYNEQFF
NA	TRBV5-1	13	TRBJ2-3	few	CASKGLSTDTQYF
TRBD1	TRBV5-1	14	TRBJ2-3	many	CASSQDRGSDTQYF
NA	TRBV3-1	13	TRBJ1-6	many	CASSPGSNSPLHF
NA	TRBV20-1	13	TRBJ1-2	NA	CSASPQAGDGYTF
NA	TRBV23-1	11	TRBJ1-1	NA	CASRPGPEAFF
NA	TRBV3-1	16	TRBJ2-1	NA	CASSQGGSISYNEQFF
NA	TRBV29-1	12	TRBJ2-2	NA	CSHPAGSGELFF
TRBD2	TRBV11-1	22	TRBJ2-7	NA	CASSLAGRTSGRAAKGDYEQYF
NA	TRBV7-9	12	TRBJ1-2	NA	CASSRGNYGYTF
TRBD1	TRBV28	13	TRBJ1-2	many	CASSSGTGFGYTF
NA	TRBV6-5	14	TRBJ2-7	many	CASSYSAGSYEQYF
NA	TRBV7-9	16	TRBJ2-5	NA	CASINGGSISQETQYF
TRBD2	TRBV6-5	18	TRBJ2-1	few	CASSYSSPGATGGDEQFF
NA	TRBV7-9	17	TRBJ2-3	NA	CASSLGTVALSTDTQYF
TRBD2	TRBV11-2	19	TRBJ2-5	few	CASTLTLGLAGGPRETQYF
NA	TRBV5-8	14	TRBJ1-1	few	CASSPGPSNTEAFF
TRBD1	TRBV29-1	16	TRBJ1-2	few	CSVEGGLGGPLYGYTF
NA	TRBV12-3/TRBV12-4	13	TRBJ2-3	NA	CASSLSSGDTQYF
TRBD2	TRBV20-1	13	TRBJ2-7	many	CSAILAGAYEQYF
TRBD2	TRBV20-1	17	TRBJ2-3	few	CSARGAGAPGGTDTQYF
NA	TRBV7-2	13	TRBJ2-5	many	CASSLMFQETQYF
NA	TRBV7-2	13	TRBJ1-1	NA	CASSLTREAEAFF
TRBD2	TRBV20-1	13	TRBJ2-5	many	CSAAGTTWVTQYF
NA	TRBV23-1	15	TRBJ2-7	NA	CASALRSGVVYEQYF
NA	TRBV6-1	15	TRBJ2-5	few	CASSQLGHSQETQYF
NA	TRBV20-1	14	TRBJ2-3	few	CSASKPEHTDTQYF
NA	TRBV29-1	11	TRBJ2-3	many	CSVHNTDTQYF
TRBD2	TRBV2	17	TRBJ2-7	many	CASSEALGGLAGEGQYF
NA	TRBV5-8	13	TRBJ2-3	NA	CASRRYTMDTQYF
NA	TRBV7-3	16	TRBJ2-1	few	CASSSQLGALYNEQFF
TRBD2	TRBV6-2/TRBV6-3	13	TRBJ2-1	NA	CASSYSSGLAQFF
TRBD1	TRBV7-2	15	TRBJ1-1	few	CASSGKTGRDTEAFF
NA	TRBV9	14	TRBJ2-7	few	CASSVDGVPYEQYF
TRBD2	TRBV6-2/TRBV6-3	15	TRBJ2-1	many	CASRHSGRARNEQFF
NA	TRBV20-1	14	TRBJ2-2	few	CSAIVGWNTGELFF
NA	TRBV10-3	13	TRBJ2-3	NA	CAIRDRPRDTQYF
NA	TRBV7-8	16	TRBJ2-3	NA	CASRRVTGSRTDTQYF
NA	TRBV5-5	13	TRBJ1-1	few	CASSNSGAVRAFF
NA	TRBV20-1	12	TRBJ1-2	NA	CSASPFYYGYTF
NA	TRBV4-3	15	TRBJ2-1	NA	CASSQDERAWREQFF